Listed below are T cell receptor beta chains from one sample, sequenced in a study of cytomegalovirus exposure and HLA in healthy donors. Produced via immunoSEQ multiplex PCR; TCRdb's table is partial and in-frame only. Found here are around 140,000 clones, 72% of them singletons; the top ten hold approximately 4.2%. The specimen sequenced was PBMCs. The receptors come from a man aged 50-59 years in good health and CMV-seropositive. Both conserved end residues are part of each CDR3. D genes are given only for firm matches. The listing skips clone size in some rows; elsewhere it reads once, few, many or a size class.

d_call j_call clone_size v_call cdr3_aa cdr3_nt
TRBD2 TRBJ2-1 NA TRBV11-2 CASSPGTSGGVYNEQFF TGTGCCAGCAGCCCCGGGACTAGCGGGGGGGTTTACAATGAGCAGTTCTTC
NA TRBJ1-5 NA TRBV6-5 CASRQGSLNQPQHF TGTGCCAGCAGACAGGGATCCCTCAATCAGCCCCAGCATTTT
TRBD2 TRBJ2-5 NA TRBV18 CASSPIGREQETQYF TGTGCCAGCTCACCCATCGGGCGGGAGCAAGAGACCCAGTACTTC
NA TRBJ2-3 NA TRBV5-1 CASSFLDAQYF TGCGCCAGCAGCTTCTTAGATGCGCAGTATTTT
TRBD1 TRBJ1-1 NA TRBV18 CASSPYTGVGTEAFF TGTGCCAGCTCACCGTATACAGGGGTAGGGACTGAAGCTTTCTTT
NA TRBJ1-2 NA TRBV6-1 CASSEAMDSSNYGYTF TGTGCCAGCAGTGAAGCAATGGACAGCTCTAACTATGGCTACACCTTC
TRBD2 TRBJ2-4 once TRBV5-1 CASSLTGLAGGPNIQYF TGCGCCAGCAGCTTGACGGGACTAGCGGGAGGTCCAAACATTCAGTACTTC
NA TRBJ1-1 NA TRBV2 CASSERGRPNTEAFF TGTGCCAGCAGTGAAAGGGGCAGGCCGAACACTGAAGCTTTCTTT
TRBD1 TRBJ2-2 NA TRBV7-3 CASSLIPLQGVNTGELFF TGTGCCAGCAGCTTAATCCCCCTACAGGGGGTCAACACCGGGGAGCTGTTTTTT
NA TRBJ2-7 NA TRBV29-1 CSAGDYEQYF TGCAGTGCAGGGGACTACGAGCAGTACTTC
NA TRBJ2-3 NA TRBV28 CASSLGGAADTQYF TGTGCCAGCAGCTTGGGTGGGGCAGCAGATACGCAGTATTTT
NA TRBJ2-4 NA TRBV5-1 CASSSGMGGNIQYF TGCGCCAGCAGCTCAGGGATGGGGGGAAACATTCAGTACTTC
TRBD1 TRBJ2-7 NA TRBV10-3 CAIQGAGTGVRQYF TGTGCCATCCAAGGTGCCGGGACAGGGGTTAGGCAGTACTTC
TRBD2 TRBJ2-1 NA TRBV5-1 CASSLVRGGSYNEQFF TGCGCCAGCAGCTTGGTGCGGGGGGGCTCCTACAATGAGCAGTTCTTC
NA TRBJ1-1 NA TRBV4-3 CASSPQMNTEAFF TGCGCCAGCAGCCCCCAGATGAACACTGAAGCTTTCTTT
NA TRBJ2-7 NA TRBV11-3 CASSLGQSYEQYF TGTGCCAGCAGCTTAGGACAGTCCTACGAGCAGTACTTC
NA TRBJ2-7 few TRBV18 CASSPPQGMREQYF TGTGCCAGCTCACCCCCCCAGGGGATGCGGGAGCAGTACTTC